The T cell receptor beta chain described here comes from a study of blood T cells in healthy people across ages. Germline V gene sequence: CDR1 SGHVS, CDR2 FNYEAQ. V shed 5 bases and J 9 bases; nucleotides not matched to a gene: 8. The CDR3 has 14 residues. Combining a sample-barcoded 5' primer with a J-beta primer mix, a second PCR ran for 7 to 11 cycles. TCRdb passed the 5' RACE reads through MiXCR, listing each CDR3 protein once. The table includes around 1.7 million distinct CDR3 sequences, approximately 30% detected once. Findings and limits, study-wide: More naive CD4+ cells and higher diversity were found in long-lived than in aged donors.

The sample holds many counts of this clonotype. What it binds is not known. This TCR came from a woman aged 25 to 39 in good health. The sequencing input was blood. The J gene is TRBJ1-5, the V gene TRBV7-6; 9 nucleotides match TRBD1. The CDR3 nucleotides are TGTGCCAGCAGCGCCACAGGGGGCGCTACGCCCCAGCATTTT. As protein: CASSATGGATPQHF.